The 29 T cell receptor beta chains below all came from one sample that was sequenced in a study of early T cells in non-severe SARS-CoV-2 infection. TCRdb re-called the 5' RACE reads with MiXCR, one entry per CDR3 protein. The sample shows roughly 58,000 distinct CDR3 sequences, around 10% of them seen only once. The sample was whole blood. These receptors were collected from an adult who was a healthcare worker with PCR-confirmed SARS-CoV-2 infection or an uninfected control (not recorded which).

The CDR3 here is CASSSPHSNQPQHF. CDR3 in DNA: TGTGCCAGCAGTTCCCCCCATAGCAATCAGCCCCAGCATTTT. V and J are TRBV27 and TRBJ1-5, with D uncertain. The germline V gene encodes CDR1 MNHEY and CDR2 SMNVEV (reference sequence). The CDR3 length is 14 residues. Deletions cut 4 bases from V and 0 bases from J, with 7 bases between.

The chain combines TRBV7-9 with TRBJ1-2; D is undetermined. The CDR3 is 15 amino acids. Trimming cost V 5 bases and J 0 bases, with 13 bases left between them. Germline loops: CDR1 SEHNR, CDR2 FQNEAQ (reference sequence). The CDR3 DNA reads as TGTGCCAGCAGCCTCTGGACGTCATCTAACTATGGCTACACCTTC. The encoded protein is CASSLWTSSNYGYTF.

Ten or more counts support this clonotype. The chain employs TRBV7-2 and TRBJ1-1; D not certain. Trimming cost V 5 bases and J 11 bases, with 18 bases left between them. The CDR3 has 13 amino acids. Germline CDR1 is SGHTA and CDR2 is FQGNSA. CDR3 region: CASSPSRVYGAFF. CDR3 nucleotides: TGTGCCAGCAGCCCAAGTCGAGTCTATGGGGCTTTCTTT.

The V and J genes are TRBV5-1 and TRBJ2-1; TRBD2 aligns across 9 bases. The CDR3 runs to 16 residues. The germline V gene has CDR1 SGHRS and CDR2 YFSETQ. Trimming at V came to 4 bases and at J to 4 bases, leaving 9 bases not matched to a gene. CDR3 amino acids: CASSPGSSGTYNEQFF. The CDR3 DNA is TGCGCCAGCAGCCCCGGATCTAGCGGGACATACAATGAGCAGTTCTTC. The whole variable domain, filled in from reference TRBV5-1 and TRBJ2-1, reads KAGVTQTPRYLIKTRGQQVTLSCSPISGHRSVSWYQQTPGQGLQFLFEYFSETQRNKGNFPGRFSGRQFSNSRSEMNVSTLELGDSALYLCASSPGSSGTYNEQFFGPGTRLTVL.

To note about this clonotype: Given a much more abundant clone one base away, this may be a read error. V gene TRBV7-2 combines with J gene TRBJ2-7, with D tentatively TRBD1 or TRBD2 (5 bases each). The length of the CDR3 is 15 residues. V lost 5 bases to trimming and J lost 0 bases, with 14 bases between them. From germline, CDR1 is SGHTA and CDR2 FQGNSA. The CDR3 is CASSPRAGSSYEQYF. The CDR3 nucleotides are TGTGCCAGCAGCCCCCGGGCAGGGAGCTCCTACGAGCAGTACTTC.

Ten or more counts support this clonotype. This sequence joins TRBV5-1 and TRBJ1-1, with D possibly being TRBD1 (5 bases). The CDR3 length is 15 residues. Trimming took off 4 bases at V and 0 bases at J, with 13 bases between the two ends. Per the germline V gene, CDR1 is SGHRS and CDR2 is YFSETQ. CDR3 residues: CASSLGGTLNTEAFF. DNA for the CDR3: TGCGCCAGCAGCCTGGGGGGGACCCTGAACACTGAAGCTTTCTTT. Based on the CDR3 plus reference TRBV5-1 and TRBJ1-1, the full variable domain is KAGVTQTPRYLIKTRGQQVTLSCSPISGHRSVSWYQQTPGQGLQFLFEYFSETQRNKGNFPGRFSGRQFSNSRSEMNVSTLELGDSALYLCASSLGGTLNTEAFFGQGTRLTVV.

This clonotype was detected ten times or more. V usage is TRBV6-2 or TRBV6-3 and J usage is TRBJ2-3, with D unclear. Germline V gives CDR1 MNHEY, CDR2 SVGEGT. This CDR3 comprises 12 residues. Trimming pared 5 bases from V and 1 base from J, leaving 4 bases between. The CDR3 nucleotides are TGTGCCAGCAGTGAGGGCACAGATACGCAGTATTTT. Protein sequence: CASSEGTDTQYF.

This clonotype was counted a few times. The J gene is TRBJ2-1, the V gene TRBV12-3 or TRBV12-4; possibly TRBD1 for D (6 bases). The CDR3 runs to 12 residues. V dropped 8 bases and J dropped 7 bases, with 12 bases sitting between them. CDR3 bases: TGTGCCAGCTCAGGGGTGAGAAATGAGCAGTTCTTC. Translated: CASSGVRNEQFF.

This clonotype came up a few times. The chain is built from TRBV4-1 and TRBJ1-6; D may be TRBD1 (6 bases). Germline lookup yields CDR1 MGHRA and CDR2 YSYEKL. The CDR3 extends over 15 amino acids. V lost 2 bases and J lost 7, with 12 bases in between. DNA of the CDR3: TGCGCCAGCAGCCAACATAGACAGGAAAATTCACCCCTCCACTTT. Protein sequence: CASSQHRQENSPLHF.

In this sample, this clonotype turned up many times. The chain employs TRBV7-8 and TRBJ1-6, with a possible D match to TRBD1 (6 bases). The CDR3 has 15 residues. The germline gives CDR1 SGHVS, CDR2 FQNEAQ. With 7 bases removed from V and 0 bases from J, the gap between germline ends came to 10 bases. In DNA form, the CDR3 reads TGTGCCAGCACCGGGGGCAGCTCCTATAATTCACCCCTCCACTTT. Translation: CASTGGSSYNSPLHF.

The sample holds a few counts of this clonotype. The chain is built from TRBV9 and TRBJ2-3; 11 nucleotides match TRBD2. In germline, CDR1 is SGDLS, CDR2 YYNGEE. Trimming removed 3 bases from V and 0 bases from J; junction bases left unmatched: 0. This CDR3 comprises 15 residues. The CDR3 spells CASSGLAGSTDTQYF. CDR3 sequence (DNA): TGTGCCAGCAGCGGACTAGCGGGGAGCACAGATACGCAGTATTTT.

This clonotype was observed at least ten times. DNA for the CDR3: TGTGCCAGCAACAGGCCGGTAAACACTGAAGCTTTCTTT. As protein: CASNRPVNTEAFF. The chain uses TRBV28 and TRBJ1-1, with D possibly TRBD1 on 5 matching bases. V gave up 7 bases and J gave up 2 bases, with 11 bases separating them. The germline V gene encodes CDR1 MDHEN and CDR2 SYDVKM. The CDR3 sequence is 13 residues long.

This clonotype has ten or more counts. The rearrangement joins TRBV28 to TRBJ2-7; unclear D gene. V was cut by 6 bases and J by 0 bases, with 15 bases left in between. Germline V gene sequence: CDR1 MDHEN, CDR2 SYDVKM. The CDR3 length is 15 residues. CDR3 protein: CASRSGSLFSYEQYF. DNA for the CDR3: TGTGCCAGCAGATCCGGGTCCCTATTCTCCTACGAGCAGTACTTC.

There are a few counts of this clonotype. This chain connects TRBV28 to TRBJ1-1; maybe TRBD1 (6 bases). Germline-derived CDR1 and CDR2 are MDHEN and SYDVKM. The CDR3 sequence is 15 residues long. V dropped 3 bases and J dropped 4 bases, with 15 bases sitting between them. The CDR3 region is CASSFESGATTEAFF. Written as DNA, the CDR3 is TGTGCCAGCAGTTTTGAGTCAGGGGCGACCACTGAAGCTTTCTTT.

This clonotype was seen more than once but under ten times. The chain couples TRBV7-9 to TRBJ2-7, with D perhaps TRBD2 (7 bases). The CDR3 sequence is 13 residues long. The V gene lost 8 bases and the J gene lost 3 bases, with 14 bases spanning the gap. CDR1 is SEHNR, CDR2 FQNEAQ, per germline (reference sequence). CDR3 DNA sequence: TGTGCCAGCCGGAGCGGGACAAACTACGAGCAGTACTTC. Its protein is CASRSGTNYEQYF.

In this sample, this clonotype turned up a few times. The chain employs TRBV7-2 and TRBJ2-7; TRBD1 agrees at 11 bases. Germline-derived CDR1 and CDR2 are SGHTA and FQGNSA. This CDR3 region has 15 residues. The V segment lost 6 bases and the J segment 6 bases; nucleotides outside the gene matches: 10. CDR3 bases: TGTGCCAGCAGGTCCGGGACAGGGGGATTGGGCGAGCAGTACTTC. Protein: CASRSGTGGLGEQYF.

The gene calls are TRBV7-9 and TRBJ1-1; tentatively, D is TRBD1 (5 bases). The CDR3 totals 14 residues. The germline gives CDR1 SEHNR, CDR2 FQNEAQ (reference sequence). The ends were cut back, 3 bases at V and 2 bases at J, with 10 bases in the middle. CDR3 protein: CASSFRQTNTEAFF. The CDR3 bases are TGTGCCAGCAGCTTCAGACAGACTAACACTGAAGCTTTCTTT.

Many counts were recorded for this clonotype. CDR3 nucleotides: TGTGCCAGCAGTGAAGCGCCAGGCGTATCCTACGAGCAGTACTTC. Residues: CASSEAPGVSYEQYF. The V and J genes are TRBV6-1 and TRBJ2-7; D remains unclear. Trimming cost V 0 bases and J 1 base, with 10 bases left between them. The CDR3 totals 15 residues. Germline CDR1 is MNHNS and CDR2 is SASEGT.

Only a few counts were recorded for this clonotype. DNA of the CDR3: TGCAGTGCTAGAAGGGACCCTAGCTCCTACGAGCAGTACTTC. Translation gives CSARRDPSSYEQYF. The chain uses TRBV20-1 and TRBJ2-7; D possibly uses TRBD1 or TRBD2 (5 bases each). CDR1 DFQATT and CDR2 SNEGSKA come from the germline V gene (reference sequence). CDR3 length: 14 residues. V was clipped by 2 bases and J by 0 bases, with 11 bases between them.

This clonotype has a handful of counts. The chain combines TRBV6-6 with TRBJ2-7; D perhaps matches TRBD2 (6 bases). The CDR3 sequence is 13 residues long. The ends were cut back, 6 bases at V and 9 bases at J, with 18 bases in the middle. Looked up from germline, CDR1 is MNHNY and CDR2 is SVGAGI (reference sequence). The chain's CDR3 is CASSRDSKWGQYF. The CDR3 DNA reads TGTGCCAGCAGCCGGGACTCCAAATGGGGGCAGTACTTC.

Note on this clonotype: A read error may account for a junction end that differs from germline. The chain links TRBV5-6 to TRBJ2-3, with no clear D. In germline, CDR1 is SGHDT, CDR2 YYEEEE. This CDR3 has 14 residues. DNA for the CDR3: TGTGTCAGCAGCTTTGGCCTAGGCGGAGATACACAGTATTTT. As protein: CVSSFGLGGDTQYF. Filled out from reference TRBV5-6 and TRBJ2-3, the complete variable domain reads DAGVTQSPTHLIKTRGQQVTLRCSPKSGHDTVSWYQQALGQGPQFIFQYYEEEERQRGNFPDRFSGHQFPNYSSELNVNALLLGDSALYLCVSSFGLGGDTQYFGPGTRLTVL.

This clonotype was counted ten times or more. This chain joins TRBV12-5 and TRBJ1-1, with D possibly being TRBD1 (5 bases). The CDR3 extends over 15 amino acids. V was pared by 6 bases and J by 5 bases, with 19 bases between. In germline, CDR1 is LGHNT, CDR2 FRNRAP. CDR3 in amino acids: CASGFRGILGTEAFF. In DNA form, the CDR3 reads TGTGCTAGTGGGTTCCGGGGGATTTTAGGGACTGAAGCTTTCTTT. Complete variable domain (other parts from reference TRBV12-5 and TRBJ1-1): DARVTQTPRHKVTEMGQEVTMRCQPILGHNTVFWYRQTMMQGLELLAYFRNRAPLDDSGMPKDRFSAEMPDATLATLKIQPSEPRDSAVYFCASGFRGILGTEAFFGQGTRLTVV.

There are many counts of this clonotype. V gene TRBV5-1 combines with J gene TRBJ2-1; tentative D call: TRBD2 (6 bases). Trimming cost V 3 bases and J 6 bases, with 13 bases left between them. Germline lookup yields CDR1 SGHRS and CDR2 YFSETQ. The CDR3 sequence is 14 residues long. CDR3 residues: CASSSDGRGNEQFF. CDR3 nucleotide sequence: TGCGCCAGCAGCTCGGACGGGCGGGGCAATGAGCAGTTCTTC.

There are a few counts of this clonotype. The genes are TRBV6-4 and TRBJ1-6; 8 nucleotides match TRBD1. Germline trimming cut 2 bases from V and 8 bases from J; bases unmatched to any gene: 5. This CDR3 is built from 15 residues. Germline loops: CDR1 MRHNA, CDR2 SNTAGT. CDR3 residues: CASSDGGQGHSPLHF. DNA of the CDR3: TGTGCCAGCAGTGACGGAGGACAGGGCCATTCACCCCTCCACTTT.

This clonotype was recorded many times. The V and J genes are TRBV27 and TRBJ2-5, with D perhaps given as TRBD1 or TRBD2 (5 bases each). From germline, CDR1 is MNHEY and CDR2 SMNVEV (reference sequence). The CDR3 totals 13 residues. V was clipped by 5 bases and J by 4 bases, with 11 bases between them. CDR3 DNA: TGTGCCAGCAGTAATAAGGGACGAGAGACCCAGTACTTC. It translates to CASSNKGRETQYF.

The table lists this clonotype with a few counts. The V call is TRBV10-3, the J call TRBJ1-1, with 7 bases matching TRBD1. This CDR3 spans 12 amino acids. V trimming: 0 bases; J trimming: 12 bases; junction bases outside the gene matches: 4. From germline, CDR1 is ENHRY and CDR2 SYGVKD. Here the CDR3 DNA reads TGTGCCATCAGTGAGTCGGACAGGCAAACTTTCTTT. Translation gives CAISESDRQTFF.

This clonotype has just a few counts. The V and J genes are TRBV6-5 and TRBJ2-4; 7 bases are a match to TRBD2. V dropped 2 bases and J dropped 2; count of bases not matched to a gene: 3. CDR1 is MNHEY and CDR2 is SVGAGI in the germline V gene. The CDR3 consists of 15 residues. In DNA, the CDR3 is TGTGCCAGCAGTTACGGGGGGGGAACCAAAAACATTCAGTACTTC. This sequence encodes CASSYGGGTKNIQYF.

This clonotype was observed many times. The V and J genes are TRBV10-3 and TRBJ2-1; D not resolved. V dropped 6 bases and J dropped 12 bases, with 12 bases sitting between them. Germline CDR1 and CDR2: ENHRY and SYGVKD. The CDR3 runs to 11 residues. CDR3 amino acids: CAIRTYDRQFF. The CDR3 DNA sequence: TGTGCCATCAGGACATATGACCGGCAGTTCTTC.

The chain employs TRBV4-2 and TRBJ2-7; TRBD2 might be the D (6 bases). The germline V gene has CDR1 LGHNA and CDR2 YNFKEQ. V was clipped by 3 bases and J by 2 bases, with 17 bases between them. The CDR3 length is 16 residues. CDR3 amino acids: CASSHPRRDGTYEQYF. The DNA of the CDR3 is TGTGCCAGCAGCCACCCTCGGAGGGACGGGACCTACGAGCAGTACTTC.